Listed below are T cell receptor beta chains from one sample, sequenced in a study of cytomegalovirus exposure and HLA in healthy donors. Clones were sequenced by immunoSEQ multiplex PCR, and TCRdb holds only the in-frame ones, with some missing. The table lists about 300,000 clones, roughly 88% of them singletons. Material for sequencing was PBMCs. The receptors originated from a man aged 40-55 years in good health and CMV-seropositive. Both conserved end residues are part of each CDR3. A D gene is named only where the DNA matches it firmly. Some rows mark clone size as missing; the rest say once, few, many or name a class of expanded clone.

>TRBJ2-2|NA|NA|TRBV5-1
TGCGCCAGCAGCTTGGTCGGGGCGAACACCGGGGAGCTGTTTTTT
CASSLVGANTGELFF
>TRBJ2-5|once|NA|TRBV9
TGTGCCAGCAGCGTAGGTACTAGCAGACAAGAGACCCAGTACTTC
CASSVGTSRQETQYF
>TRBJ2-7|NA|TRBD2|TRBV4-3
TGCGCCAGCAGCCAAGATAGAGCGGGAGCCTACGAGCAGTACTTC
CASSQDRAGAYEQYF
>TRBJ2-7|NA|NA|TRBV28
TGTGCCAGCAGTCCTCTTGACAACACCCCCTACGAGCAGTACTTC
CASSPLDNTPYEQYF
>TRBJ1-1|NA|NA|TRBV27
TGTGCCAGCAGTTTTTCAGGGTCATACACTGAAGCTTTCTTT
CASSFSGSYTEAFF
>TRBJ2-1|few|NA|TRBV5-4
TGTGCCAGCAGCTTAGGGAGCTCCTACAATGAGCAGTTCTTC
CASSLGSSYNEQFF
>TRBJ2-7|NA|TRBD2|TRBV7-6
TGTGCCAGCAGCTCGGGGGGAATTACATACGAGCAGTACTTC
CASSSGGITYEQYF
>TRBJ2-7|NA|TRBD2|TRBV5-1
TGCGCCAGCAGCAGGGTAGCGGGAGGGTCCTACGAGCAGTACTTC
CASSRVAGGSYEQYF
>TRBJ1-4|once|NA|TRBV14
TGTGCCAGCAGCCAACAAAACGGGGGGCTTCAGGAAAAACTGTTTTTT
CASSQQNGGLQEKLFF
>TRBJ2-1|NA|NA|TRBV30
TGTGCCTGGAATCTAGCGAGTACCTACAATGAGCAGTTCTTC
CAWNLASTYNEQFF
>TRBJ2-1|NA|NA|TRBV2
TGTGCCAGCAGTGACGGTGCGGCAAGATACAATGAGCAGTTCTTC
CASSDGAARYNEQFF
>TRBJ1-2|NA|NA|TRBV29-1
TGCAGCGTTGAGGAAGTAGCCCTCTATGGCTACACCTTC
CSVEEVALYGYTF
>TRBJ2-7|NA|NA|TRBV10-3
TGTGCCATCAGTGACGCACAGGACGCCTACGAGCAGTACTTC
CAISDAQDAYEQYF
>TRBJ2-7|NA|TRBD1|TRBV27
TGTGCCAGCAGCAGCGGACAGGGAACCTACGAGCAGTACTTC
CASSSGQGTYEQYF
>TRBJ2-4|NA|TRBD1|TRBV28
TGTGCCAGCACCCCTTTGACAGGGGACGGTTCTGCCAAAAACATTCAGTACTTC
CASTPLTGDGSAKNIQYF
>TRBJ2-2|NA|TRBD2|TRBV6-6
TGTGCCAGCAAGACTAGCGGGAGGGCCTACACCGGGGAGCTGTTTTTT
CASKTSGRAYTGELFF
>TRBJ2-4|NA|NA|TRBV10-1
TGCGACGTACTTGGGAGAGGAGCCAAAAACATTCAGTACTTC
CDVLGRGAKNIQYF
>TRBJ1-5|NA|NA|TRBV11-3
TGTGCCAGCAGCTTACACCCCCGCGGGGAACAGCCCCAGCATTTT
CASSLHPRGEQPQHF
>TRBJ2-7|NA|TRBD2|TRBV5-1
TGCGCCAGCAGCCCTAGCGGGGTTAACTACGAGCAGTACTTC
CASSPSGVNYEQYF
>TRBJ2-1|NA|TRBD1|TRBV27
TGTGCCAGCAGTTCGGGACAGGACCTATACAATGAGCAGTTCTTC
CASSSGQDLYNEQFF
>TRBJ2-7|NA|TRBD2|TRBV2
TGTGCCAGCAATACCTGGGAGGGCAGCGATGGGTACGAGCAGTACTTC
CASNTWEGSDGYEQYF
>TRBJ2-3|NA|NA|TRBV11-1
TGTGCCAGCAGCCCCGTCCTGGGCCTCGCAGATACGCAGTATTTT
CASSPVLGLADTQYF
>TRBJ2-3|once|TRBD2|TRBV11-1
TGTGCCAGCAGCTTAGGTGGACTAGCGGAACGCACAGATACGCAGTATTTT
CASSLGGLAERTDTQYF
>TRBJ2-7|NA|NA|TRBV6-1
TGTGCCAGCAGACCCGCCGACAGCTACGAGCAGTACTTC
CASRPADSYEQYF
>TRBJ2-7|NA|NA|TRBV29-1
TGCAGCGTTGACGGAGGGACGACCTACGAGCAGTACTTC
CSVDGGTTYEQYF
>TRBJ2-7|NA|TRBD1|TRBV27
TGTGCCAGCAGTAACGCCGGGACAGGGTGGTACGAGCAGTACTTC
CASSNAGTGWYEQYF
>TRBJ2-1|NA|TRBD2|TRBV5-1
TGCGCCAGCAGCTTGACACTAGCGGGGTACAATGAGCAGTTCTTC
CASSLTLAGYNEQFF
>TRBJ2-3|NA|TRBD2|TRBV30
TGTGCCTGGAGTTTGGCTAGCGGGATTCCAGATACGCAGTATTTT
CAWSLASGIPDTQYF
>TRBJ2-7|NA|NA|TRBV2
TGTGCCAGCAGTGAAGGGAGCGGAAACTCCTACGAGCAGTACTTC
CASSEGSGNSYEQYF
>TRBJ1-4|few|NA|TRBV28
TGTGCCAGCAGATCGGGAAAACTGTTTTTT
CASRSGKLFF
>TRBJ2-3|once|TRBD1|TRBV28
TGTGCCAGCAGTTTCGGGCCCCGGGACAGGGGGATCAGCACAGATACGCAGTATTTT
CASSFGPRDRGISTDTQYF
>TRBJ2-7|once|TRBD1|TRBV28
TGTGCCAGCCGCCGGGACAGGGTATCGATCGAGCAGTACTTC
CASRRDRVSIEQYF
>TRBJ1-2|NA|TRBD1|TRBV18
TGTGCCAGCTCACTGGACAGGGGGCGCACCTATGGCTACACCTTC
CASSLDRGRTYGYTF